Listed here are 14 T cell receptor beta chains from one sample, sequenced in a study of T cell responses to AZD1222 COVID-19 vaccine. Assay used: immunoSEQ multiplex PCR; TCRdb lists only in-frame clones, some missing. The data show more than 95,000 clones, 70% to 90% seen once. Sequenced here: peripheral blood, sampled on day 0 of AZD1222 vaccination. These receptors were taken from an adult in good health.

This clone was detected only a few times. The chain is built from TRBV3-1 (or the pseudogene TRBV3-2) and TRBJ1-5; 9 positions agree with TRBD1. The CDR3 contains 15 residues. The V gene's germline CDR1 is LGHDT and CDR2 YNNKEL (reference sequence). The trim removed 2 bases at V and 6 bases at J, leaving 5 bases unmatched. The CDR3 DNA follows: TGTGCCAGCAGCCAAACAGGGGGCGGGGGTCAGCCCCAGCATTTT. It encodes CASSQTGGGGQPQHF.

V usage is TRBV7-9 and J usage is TRBJ2-6; D is ambiguous. CDR1 and CDR2 (germline): SEHNR, FQNEAQ (reference sequence). V lost 3 bases, J lost 0 bases, and 9 bases lay in between. This CDR3 is built from 16 residues. The CDR3 sequence: CASSFGQRSGANVLTF. The CDR3, as DNA: TGTGCCAGCAGCTTTGGCCAGCGCTCTGGGGCCAACGTCCTGACTTTC. Full variable domain (remainder filled in from reference TRBV7-9 and TRBJ2-6): DTGVSQNPRHKITKRGQNVTFRCDPISEHNRLYWYRQTLGQGPEFLTYFQNEAQLEKSRLLSDRFSAERPKGSFSTLEIQRTEQGDSAMYLCASSFGQRSGANVLTFGAGSRLTVL.

The J gene is TRBJ1-2, the V gene TRBV5-8, with D unresolved. The germline V and J ends were trimmed by 1 base and 0 bases, with 13 bases remaining between them. The CDR3 has 16 residues. CDR1 SGHTS and CDR2 YDEGEE come from the germline V gene. The chain's CDR3 is CASSLRARTTNYGYTF. The CDR3 nucleotides are TGTGCCAGCAGCTTGAGGGCCCGCACTACTAACTATGGCTACACCTTC.

This clone was counted only a few times. V gene TRBV6-5 combines with J gene TRBJ1-2; no reliable D call. V was clipped by 3 bases and J by 6 bases, with 14 bases between them. Germline lookup yields CDR1 MNHEY and CDR2 SVGAGI. The CDR3 extends over 14 amino acids. The DNA of the CDR3 is TGTGCCAGCAGTTATGTCTGGTCAGAGGATGGCTACACCTTC. Translation: CASSYVWSEDGYTF.

The rearrangement uses TRBV14 and TRBJ1-2; a weak D match, TRBD1 (6 bases). Germline V gives CDR1 SGHDN, CDR2 FVKESK. Trimming removed 8 bases from V and 6 bases from J, with 13 bases in between. The CDR3 length is 12 residues. In DNA, the CDR3 is TGTGCCAGCTGGAGGGGGGCCGATGGCTACACCTTC. This gives the protein CASWRGADGYTF.

This clone appeared once. The genes are TRBV6-5 and TRBJ2-2, with D possibly TRBD2 on 6 matching bases. CDR3 length: 13 amino acids. V was clipped by 7 bases and J by 5 bases, with 11 bases between them. Germline V CDR1 and CDR2: MNHEY, SVGAGI. The CDR3 DNA reads as TGTGCCAGCACCTGGGGGGTTACCGGGGAGCTGTTTTTT. Protein: CASTWGVTGELFF.

The chain has TRBV5-6 and TRBJ2-7; TRBD1 aligns across 9 bases. In germline, CDR1 is SGHDT, CDR2 YYEEEE. There are 16 residues in the CDR3. V was pared by 0 bases and J by 6 bases, with 10 bases of the junction left unmatched. CDR3 amino acids: CASSLDQGTGRPEQYF. The DNA of the CDR3 is TGTGCCAGCAGCTTGGATCAGGGGACAGGGAGGCCCGAGCAGTACTTC.

V is TRBV5-1 and J is TRBJ2-2; 8 nucleotides match TRBD1. Germline V gene lookup returns CDR1 SGHRS and CDR2 YFSETQ. The CDR3 has 17 amino acids. V was clipped by 0 bases and J by 4 bases; unmatched bases: 8. Here the CDR3 reads CASSLEADRGSTGELFF. The CDR3 DNA follows: TGCGCCAGCAGCTTGGAAGCCGACAGGGGAAGCACCGGGGAGCTGTTTTTT.

V usage is TRBV7-9 and J usage is TRBJ1-1; D remains unclear. The V gene lost 5 bases and the J gene lost 1 base, with 11 bases spanning the gap. CDR3 size: 14 residues. Per germline, CDR1 SEHNR and CDR2 FQNEAQ (reference sequence). CDR3 region: CASSTAGANTEAFF. The CDR3 nucleotides read TGTGCCAGCAGCACGGCGGGCGCGAACACTGAAGCTTTCTTT. Full variable domain (outside the CDR3, taken from reference TRBV7-9 and TRBJ1-1): DTGVSQNPRHKITKRGQNVTFRCDPISEHNRLYWYRQTLGQGPEFLTYFQNEAQLEKSRLLSDRFSAERPKGSFSTLEIQRTEQGDSAMYLCASSTAGANTEAFFGQGTRLTVV.

The J gene is TRBJ1-2, the V gene TRBV5-1, with a weak D call TRBD1 (5 bases). V shed 0 bases and J shed 4 bases, with 10 bases lying between them. This CDR3 has 14 amino acids. Germline values: CDR1 SGHRS, CDR2 YFSETQ. In nucleotides, the CDR3 is TGCGCCAGCAGCTTGGGAGGGACGGCCTATGGCTACACCTTC. It specifies CASSLGGTAYGYTF.

This chain joins TRBV6-5 and TRBJ1-1; TRBD1 is a possible D gene (5 bases). Germline CDR1 and CDR2: MNHEY and SVGAGI. CDR3 size: 16 residues. V was trimmed by 0 bases and J by 4 bases, leaving 15 bases between them. CDR3 sequence reads: CASSYSHPGLVTEAFF. The DNA for the CDR3 is TGTGCCAGCAGTTACTCACATCCGGGACTGGTCACTGAAGCTTTCTTT.

The chain links TRBV14 to TRBJ2-2; no firm D call. This CDR3 is built from 13 residues. Germline lookup yields CDR1 SGHDN and CDR2 FVKESK. V shed 1 base and J shed 5 bases, with 5 bases lying between them. The CDR3 nucleotides are TGTGCCAGCAGCCAAGTGGTGACCGGGGAGCTGTTTTTT. It is translated as CASSQVVTGELFF. Supplemented by reference TRBV14 and TRBJ2-2, the full variable domain reads EAGVTQFPSHSVIEKGQTVTLRCDPISGHDNLYWYRRVMGKEIKFLLHFVKESKQDESGMPNNRFLAERTGGTYSTLKVQPAELEDSGVYFCASSQVVTGELFFGEGSRLTVL.

This chain links TRBV9 with TRBJ2-7, with 7 bases fitting TRBD2. This CDR3 has 14 amino acids. Germline V gene lookup returns CDR1 SGDLS and CDR2 YYNGEE. Trimming cost V 7 bases and J 0 bases; bases outside gene matches: 7. The CDR3 spells CASGSGGSSYEQYF. In nucleotides, the CDR3 is TGTGCCAGCGGGTCGGGGGGAAGCTCCTACGAGCAGTACTTC.

This chain uses TRBV2 with TRBJ2-1; D may be TRBD1 or TRBD2 (5 bases each). This CDR3 is 12 amino acids long. The germline CDR1 and CDR2 sequences are SNHLY and FYNNEI. V was trimmed by 6 bases and J by 8 bases, leaving 11 bases between them. The CDR3 sequence is CASRWGTDEQFF. The DNA for the CDR3 is TGTGCCAGCAGATGGGGGACCGATGAGCAGTTCTTC.